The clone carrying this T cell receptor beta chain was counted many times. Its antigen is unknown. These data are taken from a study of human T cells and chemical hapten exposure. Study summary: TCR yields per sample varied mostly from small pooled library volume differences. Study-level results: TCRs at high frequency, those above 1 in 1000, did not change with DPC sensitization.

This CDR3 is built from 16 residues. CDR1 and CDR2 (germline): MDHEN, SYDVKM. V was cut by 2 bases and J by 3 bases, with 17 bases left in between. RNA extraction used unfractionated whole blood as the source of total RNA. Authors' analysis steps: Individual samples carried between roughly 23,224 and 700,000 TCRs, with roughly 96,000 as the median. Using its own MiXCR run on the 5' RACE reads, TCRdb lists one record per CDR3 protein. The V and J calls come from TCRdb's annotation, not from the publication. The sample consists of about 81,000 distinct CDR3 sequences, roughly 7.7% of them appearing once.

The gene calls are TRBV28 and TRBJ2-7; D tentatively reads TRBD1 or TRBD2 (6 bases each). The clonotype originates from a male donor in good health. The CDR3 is CASSLGGGTQLYEQYF. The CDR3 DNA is TGTGCCAGCAGTTTAGGGGGCGGGACACAACTCTACGAGCAGTACTTC.